The T cell receptor beta chain under discussion was sequenced for a study of blood T cell repertoires in COVID-19. Study context: COVID-19 samples, acute and convalescent, were from the United States, Italy and Spain. T cells, B-cell-depleted T cells, or PBMCs provided the cDNA or gDNA that served as material.

This clone occurred a few times. With 7 bases removed from V and 5 bases from J, the gap between germline ends came to 20 bases. The germline gives CDR1 MDHEN, CDR2 SYDVKM. The CDR3 totals 16 residues. TCRdb's table, derived via immunoSEQ multiplex PCR, lists solely in-frame clones and lacks some. Here the sample spans 180,000 or so clones, roughly 76% being singletons. The chain joins TRBV28 to TRBJ2-2; no firm D call. Sequencing was done on a sample of peripheral blood. The source is a woman between 40 and 55 years old with COVID-19, enrolled during active disease. The CDR3 DNA reads TGTGCCAGCACCCCTCGAGTAGTCCAGGTGACCGGGGAGCTGTTTTTT. Translating it yields CASTPRVVQVTGELFF.